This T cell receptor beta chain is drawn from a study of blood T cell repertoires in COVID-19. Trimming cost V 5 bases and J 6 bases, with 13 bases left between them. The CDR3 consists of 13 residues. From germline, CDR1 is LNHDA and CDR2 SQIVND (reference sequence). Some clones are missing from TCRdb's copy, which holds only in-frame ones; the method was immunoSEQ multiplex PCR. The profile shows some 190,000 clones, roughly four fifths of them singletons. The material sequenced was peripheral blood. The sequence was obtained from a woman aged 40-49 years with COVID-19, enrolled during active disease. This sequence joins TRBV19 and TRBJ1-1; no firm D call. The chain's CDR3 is CASSPDVLSEAFF. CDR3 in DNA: TGTGCCAGTAGTCCCGATGTACTGTCTGAAGCTTTCTTT.